Below, one T cell receptor (beta chain) is given with its context. Recovered participants had two consecutive negative NP/OP PCR tests, healthcare professional clearance, or symptom resolution. This sample is part of a study of blood T cell repertoires in COVID-19. Original methodology: Reference gene primer amplification gave nucleated cell count estimates. TCRdb keeps only in-frame clones here, not all; method: immunoSEQ multiplex PCR. From that table come the V and J calls and clone size; the DNA was used to work out D and trimming. The sample consists of roughly 130,000 clones, roughly 84% of them appearing once. With V trimmed by 1 base and J by 0 bases, 0 bases remained unmatched. CDR1 LGHNA and CDR2 YSLEER come from the germline V gene. The CDR3 loop spans 16 amino acids.

What was sequenced was PBMCs or T cells enriched from blood (not recorded which). The sequence was obtained from a woman under 40 who had recovered from COVID-19. The rearrangement uses TRBV4-3 and TRBJ2-6, with 7 bases lining up with TRBD1. Here the CDR3 DNA reads TGCGCCAGCAGCCAAGCAGGGGGCTCTGGGGCCAACGTCCTGACTTTC. Its translation is CASSQAGGSGANVLTF.